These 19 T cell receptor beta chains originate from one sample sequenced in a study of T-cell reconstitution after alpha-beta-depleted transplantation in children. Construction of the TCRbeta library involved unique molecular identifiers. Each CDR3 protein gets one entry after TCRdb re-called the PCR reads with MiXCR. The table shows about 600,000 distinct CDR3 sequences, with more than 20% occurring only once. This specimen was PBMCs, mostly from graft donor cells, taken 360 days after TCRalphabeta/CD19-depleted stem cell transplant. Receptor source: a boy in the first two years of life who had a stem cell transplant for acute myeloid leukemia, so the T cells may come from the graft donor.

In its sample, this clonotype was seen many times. This CDR3 is CASSSFSQHF. The CDR3 DNA sequence: TGTGCCAGCTCGTCTTTCTCCCAGCATTTT. The chain links TRBV6-1 to TRBJ1-5, with D unclear. CDR3 size: 10 residues. Germline V gives CDR1 MNHNS, CDR2 SASEGT. Trimming removed 8 bases at V and 11 bases at J, with 10 bases between.

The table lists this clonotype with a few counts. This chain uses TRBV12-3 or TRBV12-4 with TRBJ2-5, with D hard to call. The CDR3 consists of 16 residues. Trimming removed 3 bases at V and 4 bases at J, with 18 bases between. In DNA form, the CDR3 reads TGTGCCAGCAGTTTTAGGCCAGGTTCTGGTCGAGAGACCCAGTACTTC. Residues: CASSFRPGSGRETQYF.

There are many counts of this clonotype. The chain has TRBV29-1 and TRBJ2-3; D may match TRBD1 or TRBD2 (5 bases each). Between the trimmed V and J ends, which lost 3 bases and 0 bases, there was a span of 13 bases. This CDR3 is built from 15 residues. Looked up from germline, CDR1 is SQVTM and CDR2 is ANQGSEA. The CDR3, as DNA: TGCAGCGTTGATGGGGGACCGATCAGCACAGATACGCAGTATTTT. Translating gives CSVDGGPISTDTQYF.

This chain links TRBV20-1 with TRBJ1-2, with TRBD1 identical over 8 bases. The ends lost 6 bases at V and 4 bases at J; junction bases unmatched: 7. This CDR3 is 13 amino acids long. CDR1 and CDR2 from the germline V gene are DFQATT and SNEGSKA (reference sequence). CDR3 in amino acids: CSALQGAIYGYTF. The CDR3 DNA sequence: TGCAGTGCCCTTCAGGGGGCGATCTATGGCTACACCTTC.

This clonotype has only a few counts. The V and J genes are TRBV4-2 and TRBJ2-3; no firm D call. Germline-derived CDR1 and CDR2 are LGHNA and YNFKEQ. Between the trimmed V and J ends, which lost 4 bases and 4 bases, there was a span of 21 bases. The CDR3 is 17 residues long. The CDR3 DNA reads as TGTGCCAGCAGCCCTACCGAGCGAGGCCTCACAGCAGATACGCAGTATTTT. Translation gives CASSPTERGLTADTQYF.

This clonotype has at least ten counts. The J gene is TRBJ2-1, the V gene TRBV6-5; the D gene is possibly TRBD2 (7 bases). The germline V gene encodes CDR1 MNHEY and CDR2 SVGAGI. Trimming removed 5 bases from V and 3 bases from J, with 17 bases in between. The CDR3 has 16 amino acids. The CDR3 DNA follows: TGTGCCAGCAGTAGTTCTGGGAGGGGGGGCTACAATGAGCAGTTCTTC. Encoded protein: CASSSSGRGGYNEQFF.

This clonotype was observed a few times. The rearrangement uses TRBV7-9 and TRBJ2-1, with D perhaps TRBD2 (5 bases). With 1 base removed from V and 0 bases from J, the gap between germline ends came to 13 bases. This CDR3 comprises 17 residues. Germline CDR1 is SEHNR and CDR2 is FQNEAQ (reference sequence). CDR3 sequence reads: CASSLEHSESSYNEQFF. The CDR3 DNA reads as TGTGCCAGCAGCTTAGAGCATAGCGAGTCCTCCTACAATGAGCAGTTCTTC.

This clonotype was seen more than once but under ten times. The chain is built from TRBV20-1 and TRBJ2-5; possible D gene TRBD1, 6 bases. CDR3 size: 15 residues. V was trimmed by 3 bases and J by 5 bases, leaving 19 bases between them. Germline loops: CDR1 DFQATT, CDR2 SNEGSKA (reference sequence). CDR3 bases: TGCAGTGCTAGCTTCCCGAGGGGGAAAGGGGAGACCCAGTACTTC. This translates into CSASFPRGKGETQYF.

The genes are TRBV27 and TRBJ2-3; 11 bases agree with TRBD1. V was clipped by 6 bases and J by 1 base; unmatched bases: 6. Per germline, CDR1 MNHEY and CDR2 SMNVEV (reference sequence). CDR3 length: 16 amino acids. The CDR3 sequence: CASRNSDRGRTDTQYF. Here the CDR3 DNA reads TGTGCCAGCAGGAACTCGGACAGGGGGCGCACAGATACGCAGTATTTT.

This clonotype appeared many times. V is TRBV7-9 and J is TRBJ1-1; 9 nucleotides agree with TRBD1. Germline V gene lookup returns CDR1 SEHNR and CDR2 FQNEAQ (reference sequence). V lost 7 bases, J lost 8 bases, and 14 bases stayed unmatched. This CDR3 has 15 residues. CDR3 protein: CASIDSGTGTTEAFF. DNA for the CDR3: TGTGCCAGCATCGACTCCGGGACAGGGACTACCGAAGCTTTCTTT.

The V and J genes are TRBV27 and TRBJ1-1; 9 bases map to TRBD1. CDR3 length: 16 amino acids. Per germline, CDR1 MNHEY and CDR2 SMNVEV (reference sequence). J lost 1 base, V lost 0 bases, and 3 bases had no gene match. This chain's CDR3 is CASSLSRGQGNTEAFF. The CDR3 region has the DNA TGTGCCAGCAGTTTATCCAGGGGACAGGGGAACACTGAAGCTTTCTTT.

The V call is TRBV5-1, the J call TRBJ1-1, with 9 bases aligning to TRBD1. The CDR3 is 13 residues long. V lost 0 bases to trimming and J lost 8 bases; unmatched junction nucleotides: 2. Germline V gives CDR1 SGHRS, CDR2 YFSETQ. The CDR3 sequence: CASSLEGQGEAFF. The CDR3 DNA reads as TGCGCCAGCAGCTTGGAAGGACAGGGGGAAGCTTTCTTT.

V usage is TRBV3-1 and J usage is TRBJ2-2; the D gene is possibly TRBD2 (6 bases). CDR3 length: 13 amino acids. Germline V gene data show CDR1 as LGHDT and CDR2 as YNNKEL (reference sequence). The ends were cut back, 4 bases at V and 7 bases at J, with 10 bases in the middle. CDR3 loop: CASSPWGVGELFF. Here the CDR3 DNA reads TGTGCCAGCAGCCCGTGGGGGGTCGGGGAGCTGTTTTTT.

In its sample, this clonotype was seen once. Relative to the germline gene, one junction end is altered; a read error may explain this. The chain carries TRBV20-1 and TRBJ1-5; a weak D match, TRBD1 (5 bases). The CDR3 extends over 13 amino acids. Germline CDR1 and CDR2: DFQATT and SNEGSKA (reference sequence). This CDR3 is CNARGTWNQPQHF. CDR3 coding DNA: TGCAATGCTAGAGGGACCTGGAATCAGCCCCAGCATTTT.

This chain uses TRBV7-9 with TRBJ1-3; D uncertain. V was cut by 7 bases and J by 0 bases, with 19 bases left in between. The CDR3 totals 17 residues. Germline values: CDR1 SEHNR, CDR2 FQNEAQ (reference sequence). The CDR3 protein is CASNLGPMDSSGNTIYF. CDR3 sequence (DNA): TGTGCCAGCAACCTAGGGCCCATGGACTCCTCTGGAAACACCATATATTTT.

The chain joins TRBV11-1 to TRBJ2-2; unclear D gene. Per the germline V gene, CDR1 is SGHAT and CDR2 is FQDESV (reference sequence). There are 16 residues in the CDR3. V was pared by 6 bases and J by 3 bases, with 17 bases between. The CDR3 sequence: CASRDTDGTHTGELFF. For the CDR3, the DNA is TGTGCCAGCAGAGATACAGACGGAACGCACACCGGGGAGCTGTTTTTT.

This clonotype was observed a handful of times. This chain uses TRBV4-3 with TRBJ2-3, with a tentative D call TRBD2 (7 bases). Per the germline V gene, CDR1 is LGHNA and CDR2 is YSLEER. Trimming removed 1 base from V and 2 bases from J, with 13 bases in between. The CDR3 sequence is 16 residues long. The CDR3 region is CASSQAGGILTDTQYF. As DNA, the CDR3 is TGCGCCAGCAGCCAAGCGGGGGGCATACTCACAGATACGCAGTATTTT.

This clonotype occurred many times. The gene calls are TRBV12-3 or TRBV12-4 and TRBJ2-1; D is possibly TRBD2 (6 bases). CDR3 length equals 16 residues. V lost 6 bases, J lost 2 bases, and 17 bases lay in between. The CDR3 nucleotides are TGTGCCAGCAGCTCCCCAAGGGACTTCGCCTACAATGAGCAGTTCTTC. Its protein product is CASSSPRDFAYNEQFF.

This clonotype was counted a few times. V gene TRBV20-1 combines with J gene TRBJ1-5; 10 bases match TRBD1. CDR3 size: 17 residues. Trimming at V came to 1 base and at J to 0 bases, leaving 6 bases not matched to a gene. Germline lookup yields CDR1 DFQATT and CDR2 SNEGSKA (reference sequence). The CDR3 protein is CSARGGQGRPSNQPQHF. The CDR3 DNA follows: TGCAGTGCTAGAGGGGGACAGGGGAGACCTAGCAATCAGCCCCAGCATTTT.